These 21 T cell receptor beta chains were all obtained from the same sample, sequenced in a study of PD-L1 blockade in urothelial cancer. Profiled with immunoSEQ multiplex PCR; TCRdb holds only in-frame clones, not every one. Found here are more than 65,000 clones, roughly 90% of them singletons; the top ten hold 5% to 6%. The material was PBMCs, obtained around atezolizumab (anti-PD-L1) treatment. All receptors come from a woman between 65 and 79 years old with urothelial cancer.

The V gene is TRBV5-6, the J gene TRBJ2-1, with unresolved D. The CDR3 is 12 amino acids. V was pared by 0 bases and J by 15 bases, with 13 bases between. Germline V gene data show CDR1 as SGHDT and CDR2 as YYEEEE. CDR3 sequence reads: CASSLGPLERFF. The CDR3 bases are TGTGCCAGCAGCTTGGGTCCGTTGGAGAGGTTCTTC.

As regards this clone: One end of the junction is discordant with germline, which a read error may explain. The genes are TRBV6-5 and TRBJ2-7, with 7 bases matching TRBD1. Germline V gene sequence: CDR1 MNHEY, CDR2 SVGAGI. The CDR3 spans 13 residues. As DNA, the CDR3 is TGTGCCAGCAGTTACTCGACAGGGCAGGGGATGGACTTC. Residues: CASSYSTGQGMDF.

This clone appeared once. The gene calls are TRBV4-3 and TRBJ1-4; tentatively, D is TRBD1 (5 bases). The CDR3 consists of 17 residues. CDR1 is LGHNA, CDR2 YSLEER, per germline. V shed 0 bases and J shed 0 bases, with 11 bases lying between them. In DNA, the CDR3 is TGCGCCAGCAGCCAAGACCCGCAGGGAACAACTAATGAAAAACTGTTTTTT. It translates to CASSQDPQGTTNEKLFF.

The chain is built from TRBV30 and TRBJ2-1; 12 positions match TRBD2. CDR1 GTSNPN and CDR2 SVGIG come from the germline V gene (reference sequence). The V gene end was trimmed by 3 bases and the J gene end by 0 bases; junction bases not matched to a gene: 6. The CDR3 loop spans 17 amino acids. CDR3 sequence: CAWSPRGLAGSYNEQFF. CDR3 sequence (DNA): TGTGCCTGGAGCCCAAGGGGACTAGCGGGCTCCTACAATGAGCAGTTCTTC.

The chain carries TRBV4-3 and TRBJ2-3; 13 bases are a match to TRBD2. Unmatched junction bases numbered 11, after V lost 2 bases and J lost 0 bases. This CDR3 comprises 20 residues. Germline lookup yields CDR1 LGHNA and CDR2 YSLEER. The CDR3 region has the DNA TGCGCCAGCAGCCAAAAACCAAGACTAGCGGGGGGCGTAAGCACAGATACGCAGTATTTT. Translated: CASSQKPRLAGGVSTDTQYF.

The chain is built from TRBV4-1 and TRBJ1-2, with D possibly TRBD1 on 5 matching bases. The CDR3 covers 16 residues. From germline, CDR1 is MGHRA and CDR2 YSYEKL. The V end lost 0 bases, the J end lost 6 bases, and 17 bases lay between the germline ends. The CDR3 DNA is TGCGCCAGCAGCCAAGATTGGGGGGGAAAAGGGGATGGCTACACCTTC. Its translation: CASSQDWGGKGDGYTF.

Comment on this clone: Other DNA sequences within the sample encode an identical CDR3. The CDR3 protein is CASSYGRGSYEQYF. In nucleotides, the CDR3 is TGTGCCAGCAGTTACGGGCGGGGTTCCTACGAGCAGTACTTC. The V and J genes are TRBV6-6 and TRBJ2-7; D perhaps matches TRBD2 (6 bases). The germline V gene encodes CDR1 MNHNY and CDR2 SVGAGI (reference sequence). Trimming left V 2 bases short and J 1 base short, with 9 bases between. The CDR3 totals 14 residues.

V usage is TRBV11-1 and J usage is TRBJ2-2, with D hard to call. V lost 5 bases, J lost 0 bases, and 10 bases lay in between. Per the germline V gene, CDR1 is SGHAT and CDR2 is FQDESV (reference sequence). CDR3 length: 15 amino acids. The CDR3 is CASSRGITNTGELFF. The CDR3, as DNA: TGTGCCAGCAGCCGAGGAATAACGAACACCGGGGAGCTGTTTTTT.

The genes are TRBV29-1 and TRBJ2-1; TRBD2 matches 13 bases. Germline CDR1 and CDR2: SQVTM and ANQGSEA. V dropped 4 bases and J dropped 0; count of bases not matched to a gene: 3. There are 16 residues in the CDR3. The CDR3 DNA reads TGCAGCGTTGGGTGGACTAGCGGGAGCTCCTACAATGAGCAGTTCTTC. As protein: CSVGWTSGSSYNEQFF.

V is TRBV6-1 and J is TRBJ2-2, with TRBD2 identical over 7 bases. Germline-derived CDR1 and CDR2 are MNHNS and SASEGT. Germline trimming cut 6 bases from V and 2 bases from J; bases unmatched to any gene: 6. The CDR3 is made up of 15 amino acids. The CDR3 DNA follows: TGTGCCAGCAGGGGGACTACTATTAACACCGGGGAGCTGTTTTTT. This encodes CASRGTTINTGELFF.

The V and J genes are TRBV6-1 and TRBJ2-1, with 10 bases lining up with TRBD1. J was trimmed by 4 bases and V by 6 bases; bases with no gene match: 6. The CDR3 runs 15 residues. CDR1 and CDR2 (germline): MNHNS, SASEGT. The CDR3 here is CASSPDRGQYNEQFF. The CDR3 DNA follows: TGTGCCAGCAGCCCTGACAGGGGGCAATACAATGAGCAGTTCTTC.

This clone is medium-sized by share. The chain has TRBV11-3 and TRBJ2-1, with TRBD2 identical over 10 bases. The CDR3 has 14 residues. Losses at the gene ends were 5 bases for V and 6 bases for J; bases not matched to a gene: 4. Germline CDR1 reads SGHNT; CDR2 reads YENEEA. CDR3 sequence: CASSERTSGNEQFF. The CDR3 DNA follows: TGTGCCAGCAGCGAACGGACTAGCGGCAATGAGCAGTTCTTC.

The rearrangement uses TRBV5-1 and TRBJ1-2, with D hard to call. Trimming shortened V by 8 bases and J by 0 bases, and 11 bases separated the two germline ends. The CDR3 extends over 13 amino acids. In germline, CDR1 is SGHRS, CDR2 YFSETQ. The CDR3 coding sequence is TGCGCCAGGACCGACACTGCTAACTATGGCTACACCTTC. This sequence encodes CARTDTANYGYTF. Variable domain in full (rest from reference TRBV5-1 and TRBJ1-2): KAGVTQTPRYLIKTRGQQVTLSCSPISGHRSVSWYQQTPGQGLQFLFEYFSETQRNKGNFPGRFSGRQFSNSRSEMNVSTLELGDSALYLCARTDTANYGYTFGSGTRLTVV.

The CDR3 here is CASSSVYEQYF. CDR3 in DNA: TGTGCCAGCAGTTCCGTCTACGAGCAGTACTTC. The V and J genes are TRBV6-5 and TRBJ2-7, with unresolved D. With 4 bases removed from V and 3 bases from J, the gap between germline ends came to 4 bases. From germline, CDR1 is MNHEY and CDR2 SVGAGI. This CDR3 spans 11 amino acids.

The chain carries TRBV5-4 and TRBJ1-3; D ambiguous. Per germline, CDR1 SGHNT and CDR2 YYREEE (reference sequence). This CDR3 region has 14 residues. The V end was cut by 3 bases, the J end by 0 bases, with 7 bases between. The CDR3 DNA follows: TGTGCCAGCAGCTCTGGGCTCTCTGGAAACACCATATATTTT. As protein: CASSSGLSGNTIYF.

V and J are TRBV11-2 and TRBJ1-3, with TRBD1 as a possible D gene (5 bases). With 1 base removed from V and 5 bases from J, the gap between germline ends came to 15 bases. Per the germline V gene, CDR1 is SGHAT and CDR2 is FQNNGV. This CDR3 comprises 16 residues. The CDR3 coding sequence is TGTGCCAGCAGCTTAGTCGGAAGGGGCAGACGAAACACCATATATTTT. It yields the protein CASSLVGRGRRNTIYF. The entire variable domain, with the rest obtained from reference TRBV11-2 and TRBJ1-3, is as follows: EAGVAQSPRYKIIEKRQSVAFWCNPISGHATLYWYQQILGQGPKLLIQFQNNGVVDDSQLPKDRFSAERLKGVDSTLKIQPAKLEDSAVYLCASSLVGRGRRNTIYFGEGSWLTVV.

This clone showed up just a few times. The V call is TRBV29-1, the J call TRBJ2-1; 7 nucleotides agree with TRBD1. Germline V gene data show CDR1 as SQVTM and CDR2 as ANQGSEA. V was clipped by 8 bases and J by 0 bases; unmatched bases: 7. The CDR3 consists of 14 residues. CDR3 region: CSSTGQSSYNEQFF. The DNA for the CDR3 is TGCAGCTCCACGGGACAGAGCTCCTACAATGAGCAGTTCTTC.

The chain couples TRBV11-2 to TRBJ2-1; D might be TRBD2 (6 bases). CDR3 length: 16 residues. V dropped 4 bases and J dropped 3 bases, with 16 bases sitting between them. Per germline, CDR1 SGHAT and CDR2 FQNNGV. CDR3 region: CASSSATGTDYNEQFF. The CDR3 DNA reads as TGTGCCAGCAGCTCAGCCACCGGGACTGACTACAATGAGCAGTTCTTC. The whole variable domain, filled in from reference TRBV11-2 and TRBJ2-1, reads EAGVAQSPRYKIIEKRQSVAFWCNPISGHATLYWYQQILGQGPKLLIQFQNNGVVDDSQLPKDRFSAERLKGVDSTLKIQPAKLEDSAVYLCASSSATGTDYNEQFFGPGTRLTVL.

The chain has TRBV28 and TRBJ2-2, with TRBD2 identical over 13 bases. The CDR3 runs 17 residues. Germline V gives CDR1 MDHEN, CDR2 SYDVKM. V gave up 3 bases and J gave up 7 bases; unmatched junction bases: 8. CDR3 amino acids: CASSFSGLAGVGGELFF. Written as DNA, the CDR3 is TGTGCCAGCAGTTTCTCAGGACTAGCGGGAGTGGGCGGGGAGCTGTTTTTT.

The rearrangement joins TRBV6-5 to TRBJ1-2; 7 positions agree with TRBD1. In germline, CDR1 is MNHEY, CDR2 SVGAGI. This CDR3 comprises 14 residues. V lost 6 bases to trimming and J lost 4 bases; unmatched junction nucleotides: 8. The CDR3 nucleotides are TGTGCCAGCAGGTCAACAGGGGCTTCCTATGGCTACACCTTC. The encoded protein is CASRSTGASYGYTF.

The CDR3, as DNA: TGTGCCAGCAGCAGCCCGACAGGAACTAACAATCAGCCCCAGCATTTT. Its protein is CASSSPTGTNNQPQHF. This chain connects TRBV2 to TRBJ1-5; D may be TRBD1 (6 bases). The CDR3 covers 16 residues. Per germline, CDR1 SNHLY and CDR2 FYNNEI. V gave up 6 bases and J gave up 3 bases, with 18 bases separating them.